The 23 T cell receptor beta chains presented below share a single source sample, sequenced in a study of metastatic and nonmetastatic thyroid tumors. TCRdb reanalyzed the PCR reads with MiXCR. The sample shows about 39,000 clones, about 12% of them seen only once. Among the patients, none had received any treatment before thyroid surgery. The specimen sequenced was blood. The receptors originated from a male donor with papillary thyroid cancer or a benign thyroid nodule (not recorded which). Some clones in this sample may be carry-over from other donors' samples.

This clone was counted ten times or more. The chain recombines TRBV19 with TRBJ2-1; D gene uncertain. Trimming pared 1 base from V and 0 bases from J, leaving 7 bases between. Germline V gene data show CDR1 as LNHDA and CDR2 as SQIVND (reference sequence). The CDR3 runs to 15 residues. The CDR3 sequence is CASSIGQSSYNEQFF. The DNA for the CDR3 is TGTGCCAGTAGTATAGGCCAGAGCTCCTACAATGAGCAGTTCTTC.

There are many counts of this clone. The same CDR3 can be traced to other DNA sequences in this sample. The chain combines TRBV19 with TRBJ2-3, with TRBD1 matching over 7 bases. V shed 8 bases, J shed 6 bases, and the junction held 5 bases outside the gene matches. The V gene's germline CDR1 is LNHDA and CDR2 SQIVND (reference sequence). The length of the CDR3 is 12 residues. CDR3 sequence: CASRTGVDTQYF. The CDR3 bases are TGTGCCAGTCGGACAGGTGTGGATACGCAGTATTTT.

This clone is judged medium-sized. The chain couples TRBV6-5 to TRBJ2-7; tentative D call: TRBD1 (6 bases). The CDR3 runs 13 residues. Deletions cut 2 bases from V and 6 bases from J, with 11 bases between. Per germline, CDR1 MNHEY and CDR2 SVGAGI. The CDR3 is CASSYGTRFEQYF. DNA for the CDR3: TGTGCCAGCAGTTACGGGACAAGGTTCGAGCAGTACTTC.

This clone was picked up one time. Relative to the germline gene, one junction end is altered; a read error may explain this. As DNA, the CDR3 is TGTGCCGGCAGTGAATCTTGGCAGGCCCGTCGAGAGACCCAGTACTTC. As protein: CAGSESWQARRETQYF. This chain links TRBV2 with TRBJ2-5; unclear D gene. The CDR3 is 16 amino acids. Germline CDR1 and CDR2: SNHLY and FYNNEI.

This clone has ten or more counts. The CDR3 nucleotides are TGTGCCAGCACCGACACGGGAAAAGAGACCCAGTACTTC. Translated: CASTDTGKETQYF. The V gene is TRBV27, the J gene TRBJ2-5; possible D gene TRBD2, 5 bases. The CDR3 runs 13 residues. Germline V gene data show CDR1 as MNHEY and CDR2 as SMNVEV (reference sequence). V dropped 7 bases and J dropped 3 bases, with 12 bases sitting between them.

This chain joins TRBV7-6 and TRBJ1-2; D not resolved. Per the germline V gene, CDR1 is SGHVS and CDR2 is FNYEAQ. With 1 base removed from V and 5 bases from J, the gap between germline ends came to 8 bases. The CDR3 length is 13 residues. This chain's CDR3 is CASSLGPRYGYTF. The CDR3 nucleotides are TGTGCCAGCAGCTTAGGGCCTAGATATGGCTACACCTTC.

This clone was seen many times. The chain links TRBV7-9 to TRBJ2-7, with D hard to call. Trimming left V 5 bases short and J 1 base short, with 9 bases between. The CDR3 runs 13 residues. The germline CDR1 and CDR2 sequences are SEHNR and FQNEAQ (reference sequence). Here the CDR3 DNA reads TGTGCCAGCAGCCCCCCGACATCCTACGAGCAGTACTTC. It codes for CASSPPTSYEQYF.

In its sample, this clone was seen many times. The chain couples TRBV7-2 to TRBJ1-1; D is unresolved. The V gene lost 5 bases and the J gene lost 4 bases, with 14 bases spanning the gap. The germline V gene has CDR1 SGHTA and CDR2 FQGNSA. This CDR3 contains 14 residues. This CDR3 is CASSPIREATEAFF. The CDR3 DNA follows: TGTGCCAGCAGCCCGATCCGGGAGGCCACTGAAGCTTTCTTT.

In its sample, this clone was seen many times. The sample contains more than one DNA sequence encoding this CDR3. The CDR3: CASSQGTGRRQPQHF. CDR3 sequence (DNA): TGTGCCAGCAGCCAAGGAACAGGGAGGCGTCAGCCCCAGCATTTT. The chain couples TRBV3-1 to TRBJ1-5; TRBD1 might be the D (6 bases). Germline CDR1 reads LGHDT; CDR2 reads YNNKEL (reference sequence). There are 15 residues in the CDR3. V was shortened by 1 base and J by 6 bases, with 13 bases between the two germline ends.

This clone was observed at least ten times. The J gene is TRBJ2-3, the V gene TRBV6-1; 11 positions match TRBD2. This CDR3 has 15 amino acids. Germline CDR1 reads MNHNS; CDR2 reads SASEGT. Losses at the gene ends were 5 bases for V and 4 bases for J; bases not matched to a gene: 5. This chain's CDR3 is CASSSTSGSSDTQYF. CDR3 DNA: TGTGCCAGCAGTTCCACTAGCGGGAGTTCAGATACGCAGTATTTT.

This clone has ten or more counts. The CDR3 DNA sequence: TGTGCCTGGAGTGTACCGGGGAATACCTATGGCTACACCTTC. It is translated as CAWSVPGNTYGYTF. The gene calls are TRBV30 and TRBJ1-2; D is uncertain. The CDR3 has 14 amino acids. Germline lookup yields CDR1 GTSNPN and CDR2 SVGIG (reference sequence). The ends were cut back, 0 bases at V and 4 bases at J, with 12 bases in the middle. The variable domain in full, with the rest retrieved from reference TRBV30 and TRBJ1-2, is SQTIHQWPATLVQPVGSPLSLECTVEGTSNPNLYWYRQAAGRGLQLLFYSVGIGQISSEVPQNLSASRPQDRQFILSSKKLLLSDSGFYLCAWSVPGNTYGYTFGSGTRLTVV.

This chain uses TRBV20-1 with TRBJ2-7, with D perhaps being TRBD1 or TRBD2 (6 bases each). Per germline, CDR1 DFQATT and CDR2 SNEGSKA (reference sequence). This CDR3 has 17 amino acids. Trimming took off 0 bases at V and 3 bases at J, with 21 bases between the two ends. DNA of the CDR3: TGCAGTGCTAGAGATGGCCTCGGGGGCGTGGAATTCTACGAGCAGTACTTC. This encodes CSARDGLGGVEFYEQYF.

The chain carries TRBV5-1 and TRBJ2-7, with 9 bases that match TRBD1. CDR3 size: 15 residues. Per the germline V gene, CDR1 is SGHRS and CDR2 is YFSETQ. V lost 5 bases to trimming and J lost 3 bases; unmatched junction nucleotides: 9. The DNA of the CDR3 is TGCGCCAGCAGTAGAGCCGGGACAGGGTACTACGAGCAGTACTTC. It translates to CASSRAGTGYYEQYF.

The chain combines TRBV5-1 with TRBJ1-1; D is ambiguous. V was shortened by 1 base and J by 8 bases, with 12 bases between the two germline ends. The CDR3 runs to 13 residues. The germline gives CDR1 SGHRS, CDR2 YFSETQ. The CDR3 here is CASSLLARWEAFF. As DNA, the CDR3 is TGCGCCAGCAGCTTGTTGGCCCGCTGGGAAGCTTTCTTT.

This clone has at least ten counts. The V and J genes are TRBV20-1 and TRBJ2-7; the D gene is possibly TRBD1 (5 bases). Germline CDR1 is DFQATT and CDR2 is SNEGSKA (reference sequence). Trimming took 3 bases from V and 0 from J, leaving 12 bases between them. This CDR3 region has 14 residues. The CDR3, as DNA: TGCAGTGCTAGTAATCAGGGCCCCTCCTACGAGCAGTACTTC. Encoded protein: CSASNQGPSYEQYF.

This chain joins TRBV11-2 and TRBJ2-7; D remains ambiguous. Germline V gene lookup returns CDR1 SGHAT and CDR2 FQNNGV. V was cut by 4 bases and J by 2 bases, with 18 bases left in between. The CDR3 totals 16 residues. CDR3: CASSSVQREVPYEQYF. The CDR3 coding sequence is TGTGCCAGCAGCTCCGTCCAGAGAGAGGTTCCCTACGAGCAGTACTTC.

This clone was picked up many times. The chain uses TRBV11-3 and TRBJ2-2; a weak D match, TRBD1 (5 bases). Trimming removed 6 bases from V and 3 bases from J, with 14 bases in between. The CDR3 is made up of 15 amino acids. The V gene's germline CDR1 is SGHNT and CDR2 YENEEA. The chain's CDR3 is CASSPPGRDTGELFF. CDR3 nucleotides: TGTGCCAGCAGTCCTCCGGGCAGGGACACCGGGGAGCTGTTTTTT.

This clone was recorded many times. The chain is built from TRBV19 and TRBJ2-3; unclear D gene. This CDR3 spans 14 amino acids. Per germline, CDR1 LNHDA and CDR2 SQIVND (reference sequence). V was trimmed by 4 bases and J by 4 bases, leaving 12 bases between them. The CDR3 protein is CASSKGSFADTQYF. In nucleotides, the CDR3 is TGTGCCAGTAGTAAGGGCTCCTTCGCAGATACGCAGTATTTT.

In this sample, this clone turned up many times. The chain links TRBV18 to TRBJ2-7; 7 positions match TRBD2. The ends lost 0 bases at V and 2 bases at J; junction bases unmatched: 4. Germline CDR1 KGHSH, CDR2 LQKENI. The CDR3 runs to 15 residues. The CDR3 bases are TGTGCCAGCTCACCACCGGATCGGGGGGCCTACGAGCAGTACTTC. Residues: CASSPPDRGAYEQYF.

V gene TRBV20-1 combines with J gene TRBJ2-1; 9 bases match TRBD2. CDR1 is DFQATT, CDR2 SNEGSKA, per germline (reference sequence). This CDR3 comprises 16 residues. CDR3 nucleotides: TGCGGAACACCGATCTCAGGGACTAGCCCTCTCAATGAGCAGTTCTTC. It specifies CGTPISGTSPLNEQFF.

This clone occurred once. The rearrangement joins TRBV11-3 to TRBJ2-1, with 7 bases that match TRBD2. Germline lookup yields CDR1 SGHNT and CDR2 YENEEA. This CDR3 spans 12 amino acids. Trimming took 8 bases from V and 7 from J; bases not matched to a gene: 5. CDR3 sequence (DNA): TGTGCCAGCGGATCGGGGGGAAATGAGCAGTTCTTC. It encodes CASGSGGNEQFF.

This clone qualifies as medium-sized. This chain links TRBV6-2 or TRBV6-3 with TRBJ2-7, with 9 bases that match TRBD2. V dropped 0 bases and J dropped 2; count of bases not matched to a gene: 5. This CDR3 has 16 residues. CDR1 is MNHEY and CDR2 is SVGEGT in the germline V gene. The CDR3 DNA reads TGTGCCAGCAGTTACTCGGATCTAGCGGGAACCTACGAGCAGTACTTC. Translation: CASSYSDLAGTYEQYF.

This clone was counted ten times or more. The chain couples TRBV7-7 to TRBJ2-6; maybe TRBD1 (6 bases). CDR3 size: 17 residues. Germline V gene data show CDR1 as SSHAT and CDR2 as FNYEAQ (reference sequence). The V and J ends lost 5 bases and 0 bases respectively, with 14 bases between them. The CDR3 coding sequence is TGTGCCAGCAGCCCACAGGGCTTCCTCTCTGGGGCCAACGTCCTGACTTTC. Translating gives CASSPQGFLSGANVLTF.